A selection of T cell receptor beta chains follows, all from one sample in a study of shared clonotypes between healthy human individuals. Sequenced by immunoSEQ multiplex PCR; TCRdb stores in-frame clones only, minus some. The data contain about 2 million clones, approximately 94% of them singletons. Sequences were obtained from naive CD8+ T cells sorted from blood. The receptors originated from a man aged 18 to 30 in good health. CDR3s include the opening cysteine and the closing phenylalanine or tryptophan. Each record gives: V gene, clone size, J gene, D gene, CDR3 protein, CDR3 DNA. D genes are given only for firm matches. Size is stated for part of the rows, as once, few or many counts, or as a class when the clone is expanded.

TRBV7-9	-	TRBJ1-3	-	CASSPGQGNTIYF	TGTGCCAGCAGCCCCGGACAGGGAAACACCATATATTTT
TRBV5-6	-	TRBJ2-3	TRBD2	CASSWEGLEGDTQYF	TGTGCCAGCAGCTGGGAGGGACTCGAGGGAGATACGCAGTATTTT
TRBV4-1	-	TRBJ2-1	TRBD2	CASSQDPGGRNEQFF	TGCGCCAGCAGCCAAGATCCGGGGGGGCGGAATGAGCAGTTCTTC
TRBV4-3	-	TRBJ2-7	TRBD1	CASSQDWDSGHEQYF	TGCGCCAGCAGCCAAGATTGGGACAGTGGCCACGAGCAGTACTTC
TRBV10-2	-	TRBJ1-5	-	CATLGQGVWDSNQPQHF	TGCGCCACCCTCGGGCAGGGAGTATGGGATAGCAATCAGCCCCAGCATTTT
TRBV7-2	-	TRBJ1-2	-	CASSFITSYGYTF	TGTGCCAGCAGCTTCATTACCAGCTATGGCTACACCTTC
TRBV13	-	TRBJ2-7	-	CASSLQRSYEQYF	TGTGCCAGCAGCTTACAGAGATCCTACGAGCAGTACTTC
TRBV30	-	TRBJ1-1	-	CAWELGEGTEAFF	TGTGCCTGGGAATTGGGGGAGGGTACTGAAGCTTTCTTT
TRBV5-4	-	TRBJ2-5	-	CASSWPERDLGDQETQYF	TGTGCCAGCAGCTGGCCTGAGAGGGACCTGGGGGATCAAGAGACCCAGTACTTC
TRBV7-9	once	TRBJ2-1	TRBD2	CASSYSGAYNEQFF	TGTGCCAGCAGCTATAGCGGGGCCTACAATGAGCAGTTCTTC
TRBV28	-	TRBJ1-4	TRBD1	CASSPRTGLNEKLFF	TGTGCCAGCAGTCCTCGGACAGGCCTAAATGAAAAACTGTTTTTT
TRBV10-2	-	TRBJ2-7	-	CASVEENSYEQYF	TGCGCCAGCGTCGAGGAGAACTCCTACGAGCAGTACTTC
TRBV7-6	once	TRBJ2-3	-	CASSLGTVVSTDTQYF	TGTGCCAGCAGCTTAGGGACCGTAGTTAGCACAGATACGCAGTATTTT
TRBV28	-	TRBJ2-7	TRBD2	CASRWGEGYEQYF	TGTGCCAGCAGGTGGGGGGAGGGCTACGAGCAGTACTTC
TRBV4-3	-	TRBJ2-3	-	CASSSTLTSSTDTQYF	TGCGCCAGCAGCTCAACCTTGACTAGTTCCACAGATACGCAGTATTTT
TRBV19	-	TRBJ2-7	TRBD1	CASSISGTGGSPGGFEQYF	TGTGCCAGTAGTATATCTGGGACAGGGGGCTCTCCCGGAGGCTTCGAGCAGTACTTC
TRBV28	-	TRBJ1-1	-	CASTMGRGTEAFF	TGTGCCAGCACCATGGGCCGAGGAACTGAAGCTTTCTTT
TRBV4-3	-	TRBJ2-1	TRBD2	CASSQVAGGPYNEQFF	TGCGCCAGCAGCCAAGTTGCGGGAGGGCCCTACAATGAGCAGTTCTTC
TRBV5-5	-	TRBJ2-7	TRBD2	CASSPGGGSYEQYF	TGTGCCAGCAGCCCGGGGGGAGGCAGCTACGAGCAGTACTTC
TRBV18	once	TRBJ2-4	TRBD1	CASSPAAGGLAKNIQYF	TGTGCCAGCTCACCAGCCGCAGGGGGTCTAGCCAAAAACATTCAGTACTTC
TRBV2	-	TRBJ1-1	-	CASRDLDGDTEAFF	TGTGCCAGCAGGGACTTGGACGGGGACACTGAAGCTTTCTTT
TRBV5-1	-	TRBJ1-1	-	CASSFGGQGNTEAFF	TGCGCCAGCAGCTTCGGGGGGCAAGGGAACACTGAAGCTTTCTTT
TRBV10-3	-	TRBJ2-6	-	CAISESSGANVLTF	TGTGCCATCAGTGAGTCTAGTGGGGCCAACGTCCTGACTTTC
TRBV27	-	TRBJ1-2	TRBD1	CASSLTTPPTGTEDGYTF	TGTGCCAGCAGTTTAACAACTCCCCCCACAGGGACAGAGGATGGCTACACCTTC
TRBV18	-	TRBJ2-7	-	CASSPPDSYEQYF	TGTGCCAGCTCACCACCGGACAGCTACGAGCAGTACTTC
TRBV6-1	-	TRBJ2-2	TRBD2	CASSDWLADTTGELFF	TGTGCCAGCAGTGATTGGCTAGCGGACACTACCGGGGAGCTGTTTTTT
TRBV9	-	TRBJ2-1	TRBD2	CASSVEERGDEQFF	TGTGCCAGCAGCGTAGAGGAGCGGGGAGATGAGCAGTTCTTC
TRBV11-2	-	TRBJ1-2	-	CASSLDTGPNYGYTF	TGTGCCAGCAGCTTAGACACAGGGCCCAACTATGGCTACACCTTC
TRBV4-1	-	TRBJ1-5	-	CASSQRHRDSNQPQHF	TGCGCCAGCAGCCAAAGACACAGGGATAGCAATCAGCCCCAGCATTTT
TRBV19	-	TRBJ2-1	-	CASSILARFNEQFF	TGTGCCAGTAGTATCCTTGCGCGCTTCAATGAGCAGTTCTTC
TRBV27	-	TRBJ1-6	-	CASSLLRASTYNSPLHF	TGTGCCAGCAGTTTATTAAGGGCCTCCACCTATAATTCACCCCTCCACTTT
TRBV4-1	-	TRBJ2-2	-	CASATAPNTGELFF	TGCGCCAGCGCGACAGCACCGAACACCGGGGAGCTGTTTTTT
TRBV19	-	TRBJ1-5	-	CASSIMDTNQPQHF	TGTGCCAGTAGTATAATGGACACAAATCAGCCCCAGCATTTT
TRBV10-3	once	TRBJ2-1	-	CAISDPPGGPQEQFF	TGTGCCATCAGTGACCCCCCTGGCGGGCCCCAGGAGCAGTTCTTC
TRBV6-5	-	TRBJ2-1	-	CASSTPGHNIHEQFF	TGTGCCAGCAGCACCCCGGGACATAATATACATGAGCAGTTCTTC
TRBV7-8	-	TRBJ2-1	-	CASSYRSPSYNEQFF	TGTGCCAGCAGCTACAGGAGCCCTTCGTACAATGAGCAGTTCTTC
TRBV2	-	TRBJ2-2	-	CASSEAGVPVGELFF	TGTGCCAGCAGTGAAGCGGGGGTGCCGGTCGGGGAGCTGTTTTTT